What follows are 20 T cell receptor beta chains derived from one specimen sequenced in a study of siplizumab effects on memory and regulatory T cells. Assay used: immunoSEQ multiplex PCR; TCRdb lists only in-frame clones, some missing. The sample holds roughly 100,000 clones, about 92% seen once. Material for sequencing was CD4+ T cells sorted from blood. These TCRs come from a human donor in good health.

V is TRBV30 and J is TRBJ1-1, with D possibly matching TRBD1 (5 bases). V lost 3 bases to trimming and J lost 11 bases, with 13 bases between them. Germline lookup yields CDR1 GTSNPN and CDR2 SVGIG (reference sequence). The CDR3 has 11 residues. CDR3 coding DNA: TGTGCCTGGAGGGGGACTGGTGGGGCTTTCTTT. As protein: CAWRGTGGAFF.

The table lists this clone with a count of one. This chain joins TRBV30 and TRBJ2-1; 10 bases map to TRBD2. V was pared by 6 bases and J by 3 bases, with 14 bases of the junction left unmatched. This CDR3 has 17 amino acids. CDR1 is GTSNPN and CDR2 is SVGIG in the germline V gene (reference sequence). CDR3 region: CACLTGLANSVYNEQFF. Here the CDR3 DNA reads TGTGCCTGCCTTACGGGACTAGCGAACTCGGTCTACAATGAGCAGTTCTTC.

The chain joins TRBV30 to TRBJ1-1; D call uncertain. This CDR3 comprises 15 residues. Germline V gene lookup returns CDR1 GTSNPN and CDR2 SVGIG (reference sequence). The CDR3 sequence is CAANPSVHLYTEAFF. The DNA of the CDR3 is TGTGCGGCAAACCCCTCGGTACACCTTTACACTGAAGCTTTCTTT.

This sequence joins TRBV9 and TRBJ1-2; D gene uncertain. Trimming shortened V by 0 bases and J by 2 bases, and 8 bases separated the two germline ends. Germline values: CDR1 SGDLS, CDR2 YYNGEE. This CDR3 is 14 amino acids long. The CDR3 region is CASSVGSRNYGYTF. DNA for the CDR3: TGTGCCAGCAGCGTAGGGTCAAGAAACTATGGCTACACCTTC.

In its sample, this clone was seen once. The chain couples TRBV2 to TRBJ2-1; TRBD2 is a possible D gene (6 bases). The CDR3 spans 13 residues. The V and J ends lost 8 bases and 0 bases respectively, with 8 bases between them. Germline V gene lookup returns CDR1 SNHLY and CDR2 FYNNEI. The CDR3 DNA reads as TGTGCCAGCTTAGCGGTCTCCTACAATGAGCAGTTCTTC. This codes for CASLAVSYNEQFF. Full variable domain (rest looked up from reference TRBV2 and TRBJ2-1): EPEVTQTPSHQVTQMGQEVILRCVPISNHLYFYWYRQILGQKVEFLVSFYNNEISEKSEIFDDQFSVERPDGSNFTLKIRSTKLEDSAMYFCASLAVSYNEQFFGPGTRLTVL.

The chain joins TRBV5-6 to TRBJ2-2; unclear D gene. This CDR3 contains 17 residues. CDR1 and CDR2 from the germline V gene are SGHDT and YYEEEE. Trimming removed 1 base at V and 0 bases at J, with 13 bases between. The chain's CDR3 is CASSLPGQASNTGELFF. The CDR3 region has the DNA TGTGCCAGCAGCTTGCCCGGTCAGGCCTCGAACACCGGGGAGCTGTTTTTT.

V and J are TRBV19 and TRBJ1-2; D is unresolved. The CDR3 covers 14 residues. CDR1 LNHDA and CDR2 SQIVND come from the germline V gene (reference sequence). V lost 5 bases, J lost 0 bases, and 10 bases lay in between. The CDR3 DNA reads as TGTGCCAGTAGTCTCGACGGGACTAACTATGGCTACACCTTC. Protein product: CASSLDGTNYGYTF.

This clone has just a few counts. The junction and the germline gene differ at one end; a read error may be behind it. The chain is built from TRBV5-1 and TRBJ1-2; D is unresolved. The CDR3 totals 13 residues. Germline lookup yields CDR1 SGHRS and CDR2 YFSETQ. The CDR3 coding sequence is TGCGCCAGCAGCCCGTCGGGGAACTCTGGCTACACCTTC. Translating it yields CASSPSGNSGYTF.

The genes are TRBV7-2 and TRBJ2-5, with 7 bases fitting TRBD2. V dropped 5 bases and J dropped 5; count of bases not matched to a gene: 14. Germline CDR1 is SGHTA and CDR2 is FQGNSA. The CDR3 has 16 residues. CDR3 sequence: CASSPTFGGSYETQYF. The DNA for the CDR3 is TGTGCCAGCAGCCCTACTTTTGGCGGGAGCTATGAGACCCAGTACTTC.

The V and J genes are TRBV18 and TRBJ2-7, with D unresolved. Germline V gives CDR1 KGHSH, CDR2 LQKENI. The V end was cut by 4 bases, the J end by 3 bases, with 10 bases between. The CDR3 covers 13 residues. The CDR3 region is CASSLGSNYEQYF. The CDR3 DNA follows: TGTGCCAGCTCACTAGGTAGCAACTACGAGCAGTACTTC.

In the case of this clone: One junction end does not reproduce the germline sequence, and a read error may be involved. The chain uses TRBV5-4 and TRBJ2-1, with 9 bases aligning to TRBD1. The CDR3 runs to 13 residues. Germline V CDR1 and CDR2: SGHNT, YYREEE (reference sequence). In nucleotides, the CDR3 is TGTGCCAGCGGCTTGACAGGGGGTGATGAGCAGTTCTTC. It codes for CASGLTGGDEQFF.

V gene TRBV19 combines with J gene TRBJ1-5; 8 bases match TRBD1. The CDR3 is 16 amino acids. The germline V gene has CDR1 LNHDA and CDR2 SQIVND (reference sequence). With V trimmed by 5 bases and J by 4 bases, 10 bases remained unmatched. For the CDR3, the DNA is TGTGCCAGTAGTTCGCCCCCTCAGGGGGCTAATCAGCCCCAGCATTTT. Its protein product is CASSSPPQGANQPQHF.

The V and J genes are TRBV5-1 and TRBJ1-2; no clear D gene. The V and J ends lost 6 bases and 5 bases respectively, with 17 bases between them. Germline V gives CDR1 SGHRS, CDR2 YFSETQ. The CDR3 covers 14 residues. CDR3 in amino acids: CASTDGRGWYGYTF. CDR3 sequence (DNA): TGCGCCAGCACCGACGGGCGGGGTTGGTATGGCTACACCTTC. Complete variable domain (other parts from reference TRBV5-1 and TRBJ1-2): KAGVTQTPRYLIKTRGQQVTLSCSPISGHRSVSWYQQTPGQGLQFLFEYFSETQRNKGNFPGRFSGRQFSNSRSEMNVSTLELGDSALYLCASTDGRGWYGYTFGSGTRLTVV.

This clone was counted once. V and J are TRBV6-5 and TRBJ1-1, with a weak D call TRBD1 (6 bases). Trimming removed 6 bases from V and 2 bases from J, with 16 bases in between. This CDR3 contains 15 residues. Germline-derived CDR1 and CDR2 are MNHEY and SVGAGI. CDR3 region: CASSPANRVNTEAFF. CDR3 coding DNA: TGTGCCAGCAGCCCGGCGAACAGGGTAAACACTGAAGCTTTCTTT.

The chain couples TRBV6-5 to TRBJ2-7; TRBD1 is a possible D gene (6 bases). Germline lookup yields CDR1 MNHEY and CDR2 SVGAGI. V lost 5 bases and J lost 0, with 11 bases in between. The CDR3 covers 14 residues. Here the CDR3 DNA reads TGTGCCAGCAGTGACACAGGGTTCTCCTACGAGCAGTACTTC. Its protein is CASSDTGFSYEQYF.

The J gene is TRBJ2-5, the V gene TRBV19, with a possible D match to TRBD2 (6 bases). Germline values: CDR1 LNHDA, CDR2 SQIVND (reference sequence). V was shortened by 3 bases and J by 4 bases, with 15 bases between the two germline ends. This CDR3 has 15 amino acids. CDR3: CASSISGRLAETQYF. In DNA, the CDR3 is TGTGCCAGTAGTATTTCCGGGAGATTGGCAGAGACCCAGTACTTC.

V and J are TRBV5-1 and TRBJ2-4, with D unclear. Germline CDR1 reads SGHRS; CDR2 reads YFSETQ. The CDR3 runs to 16 residues. V gave up 0 bases and J gave up 4 bases, with 14 bases separating them. In DNA form, the CDR3 reads TGCGCCAGCAGCTTGGGTGTCAGGTCGGCGAAAAACATTCAGTACTTC. Translation: CASSLGVRSAKNIQYF.

The J gene is TRBJ2-2, the V gene TRBV5-1; TRBD2 matches 9 bases. The CDR3 covers 16 residues. Trimming took 4 bases from V and 1 from J; bases not matched to a gene: 5. Germline lookup yields CDR1 SGHRS and CDR2 YFSETQ. CDR3 DNA: TGCGCCAGCAGCACCGTACTAGCGGGGAACACCGGGGAGCTGTTTTTT. This encodes CASSTVLAGNTGELFF.

The V call is TRBV4-2, the J call TRBJ2-6; D possibly uses TRBD1 or TRBD2 (5 bases each). Germline CDR1 reads LGHNA; CDR2 reads YNFKEQ. Trimming pared 8 bases from V and 4 bases from J, leaving 24 bases between. CDR3 length: 18 amino acids. DNA of the CDR3: TGTGCCAGCTCCCCACGGGAAGACAGCCGAGGGGGGGCCAACGTCCTGACTTTC. Protein product: CASSPREDSRGGANVLTF.

V is TRBV10-1 and J is TRBJ2-7; D is undetermined. The germline gives CDR1 WNHNN, CDR2 SYGVQD (reference sequence). CDR3 length equals 12 residues. V was shortened by 4 bases and J by 4 bases, with 8 bases between the two germline ends. CDR3 DNA: TGCGCCAGCAGTGGTCTCTCTTACGAGCAGTACTTC. Amino acid sequence: CASSGLSYEQYF.